This is a list of T cell receptor beta chains from one sample in a study of cytomegalovirus exposure and HLA in healthy donors. The data were produced by immunoSEQ multiplex PCR, yet TCRdb's version contains in-frame clones alone and is incomplete. The table shows roughly 100,000 clones, with roughly two thirds occurring only once. The material sequenced was PBMCs. Every receptor here comes from a female donor in good health and CMV-seronegative. Each CDR3 is given with its conserved first and last residue. Where a row states a size, it is once, few, many or the class of an expanded clone; other rows omit it.

NA TRBV7-2 CASSLEGAQGYTF
once TRBV4-2 CASSQEGTSGITDTQYF
NA TRBV9 CASSRGLAHSYNEQFF
NA TRBV2 CASSPSIPYNEQFF
NA TRBV28 CASSSGYRSSYNEQFF
NA TRBV19 CASRSGRAAGYEQYF
NA TRBV5-1 CASSGGAETQYF
NA TRBV9 CASSFRLASSYNEQFF
NA TRBV7-8 CASSTTGVEQYF
NA TRBV5-4 CASSIDRGQYNEQFF
NA TRBV2 CASNSGRLLHNEQFF
NA TRBV2 CASSGTGVRHEQFF
NA TRBV7-3 CASSPIIQGPYGYTF
NA TRBV5-4 CASSSDRVNEQYF
few TRBV29-1 CSGSTSGSYNEQFF
NA TRBV7-9 CASSSGLAGWYEQYF
NA TRBV4-2 CASSQEDPSGNTIYF
NA TRBV4-3 CASSQEVSSGTGNEQFF
NA TRBV4-1 CASSQDGSGGRTDTQYF
NA TRBV7-9 CATTPGTSYEQYF
few TRBV18 CASSPLAGEGTGELFF
once TRBV5-6 CASSLVWQGETQYF
NA TRBV28 CASFRSGRADTQYF
NA TRBV6-5 CASSRRGYSNQPQHF
NA TRBV4-1 CASSSPGGGLAEAFF
few TRBV7-2 CASSLAGTSGLPYEQYF
NA TRBV21-1 CASTLRQREGWEQYF
NA TRBV11-3 CASSPGGWAYEQYF
NA TRBV9 CASSVSGGAGGNTF
once TRBV9 CASGQGAQPQHF
few TRBV5-4 CASSFGRVSYEQYF
NA TRBV5-1 CASSLFPGEGETQYF
NA TRBV2 CASKGSSYNEQFF
NA TRBV19 CASSQGLAGGETQYF
NA TRBV7-2 CASSLVFREGYLYGYTF
NA TRBV7-2 CASSLRTGGLGGYTF
few TRBV6-6 CASGLALDTQYF
NA TRBV28 CASLTGVSYNEQFF
few TRBV18 CASSPELPRNTEAFF
NA TRBV18 CASSPNIYEQYF
NA TRBV29-1 CSVADYEQYF
few TRBV28 CASSFVGLQGNQPQHF
few TRBV5-1 CASSPDDRQLSEQYF
NA TRBV11-3 CASSYNRGNTGELFF
NA TRBV5-4 CASSKSGGQETQYF
NA TRBV7-2 CASSSRQLNQPQHF